One and the same sample provided the 22 T cell receptor beta chains below, sequenced in a study of spatial heterogeneity in lung cancer. TCRdb fed the 5' RACE reads into MiXCR, producing one record per CDR3 protein. This sample has around 89,000 distinct CDR3 sequences, with about an eighth found just once. Time point defined: sample taken at primary tumor resection. Without sorting, whole RNA was sequenced from tumor, nontumor lung or frozen PBMC. Source: PBMCs, taken at surgery. Receptors were obtained from a male donor with early-stage non-small cell lung cancer.

The chain uses TRBV12-3 or TRBV12-4 and TRBJ1-5; the match to TRBD1 covers 12 bases. The CDR3 runs 17 residues. With V trimmed by 8 bases and J by 2 bases, 10 bases remained unmatched. CDR3 sequence (DNA): TGTGCCAGCTCACTTGGGGGGACAGGGGGCGGCAATCAGCCCCAGCATTTT. It translates to CASSLGGTGGGNQPQHF.

This clonotype was seen more than once but under ten times. This chain links TRBV5-1 with TRBJ2-7, with 7 bases fitting TRBD1. Germline V gene data show CDR1 as SGHRS and CDR2 as YFSETQ. The V segment lost 4 bases and the J segment 0 bases; nucleotides outside the gene matches: 10. This CDR3 spans 16 amino acids. In DNA form, the CDR3 reads TGCGCCAGCAGCAGACGGACAGGCTCGACCTCCTACGAGCAGTACTTC. It yields the protein CASSRRTGSTSYEQYF.

This clonotype was detected ten times or more. V and J are TRBV7-2 and TRBJ1-4; D unresolved. Trimming took 1 base from V and 7 from J, leaving 16 bases between them. The CDR3 consists of 16 residues. Germline lookup yields CDR1 SGHTA and CDR2 FQGNSA. The CDR3, as DNA: TGTGCCAGCAGCTTAGGACGACGGAGGGCGCCTGAAAAACTGTTTTTT. It is translated as CASSLGRRRAPEKLFF.

The DNA of the CDR3 is TGTGCCATCAGTGAGTCTGGAACTGGGGCCAACGTCCTGACTTTC. It is translated as CAISESGTGANVLTF. The chain joins TRBV10-3 to TRBJ2-6, with D uncertain. Deletions cut 0 bases from V and 2 bases from J, with 5 bases between. This CDR3 comprises 15 residues. Germline CDR1 and CDR2: ENHRY and SYGVKD.

This clonotype was counted a few times. V is TRBV7-2 and J is TRBJ2-1, with D unresolved. The V and J ends lost 3 bases and 0 bases respectively, with 9 bases between them. The germline gives CDR1 SGHTA, CDR2 FQGNSA. CDR3 length: 15 amino acids. CDR3: CASSFDLGSYNEQFF. The CDR3 nucleotides are TGTGCCAGCAGCTTTGACCTGGGCTCCTACAATGAGCAGTTCTTC.

The sample holds a few counts of this clonotype. This chain's CDR3 is CASSNQGKSYGYTF. For the CDR3, the DNA is TGTGCCAGCAGTAATCAGGGGAAGAGCTATGGCTACACCTTC. The chain carries TRBV7-2 and TRBJ1-2; D is possibly TRBD1 (6 bases). V gave up 6 bases and J gave up 4 bases, with 15 bases separating them. The CDR3 sequence is 14 residues long. Germline V CDR1 and CDR2: SGHTA, FQGNSA.

This clonotype occurred a few times. The gene calls are TRBV5-1 and TRBJ2-3; tentatively, D is TRBD1 (6 bases). Germline CDR1 is SGHRS and CDR2 is YFSETQ. V lost 5 bases and J lost 2, with 12 bases in between. The CDR3 extends over 14 amino acids. CDR3 sequence (DNA): TGCGCCAGCAGACAGGGTTCACCCACAGATACGCAGTATTTT. Translation: CASRQGSPTDTQYF. The entire variable domain, with the rest obtained from reference TRBV5-1 and TRBJ2-3, is as follows: KAGVTQTPRYLIKTRGQQVTLSCSPISGHRSVSWYQQTPGQGLQFLFEYFSETQRNKGNFPGRFSGRQFSNSRSEMNVSTLELGDSALYLCASRQGSPTDTQYFGPGTRLTVL.

The chain combines TRBV5-4 with TRBJ2-2; no firm D call. This CDR3 has 13 residues. Germline V lookup: CDR1 SGHNT, CDR2 YYREEE (reference sequence). Trimming cost V 4 bases and J 7 bases, with 11 bases left between them. The DNA of the CDR3 is TGTGCCAGCAGCCGGGTGACGAACGGGGAGCTGTTTTTT. This translates into CASSRVTNGELFF.

This clonotype was counted a few times. The V gene is TRBV5-1, the J gene TRBJ1-6; no definite D call. This CDR3 is 15 amino acids long. With 0 bases removed from V and 9 bases from J, the gap between germline ends came to 13 bases. CDR1 and CDR2 (germline): SGHRS, YFSETQ. The CDR3: CASSLDMAEISPLHF. In DNA form, the CDR3 reads TGCGCCAGCAGCTTGGATATGGCAGAAATTTCACCCCTCCACTTT.

This chain joins TRBV20-1 and TRBJ2-3; 7 nucleotides agree with TRBD2. V trimming: 1 base; J trimming: 2 bases; junction bases outside the gene matches: 9. The germline V gene has CDR1 DFQATT and CDR2 SNEGSKA (reference sequence). The CDR3 loop spans 16 amino acids. CDR3 sequence: CSARALAGDTTDTQYF. In DNA, the CDR3 is TGCAGTGCTAGAGCTTTGGCGGGAGATACCACAGATACGCAGTATTTT.

In this sample, this clonotype turned up many times. The chain links TRBV6-2 or TRBV6-3 to TRBJ2-5; 10 nucleotides line up with TRBD1. The ends lost 7 bases at V and 7 bases at J; junction bases unmatched: 12. This CDR3 has 15 amino acids. The germline V gene has CDR1 MNHEY and CDR2 SVGEGT. CDR3 DNA sequence: TGTGCCAGCACCTACGGGACAGGGGCATCCGGGACCCAGTACTTC. Translated, it gives CASTYGTGASGTQYF.

The chain has TRBV7-3 and TRBJ2-5; D unresolved. V lost 0 bases to trimming and J lost 0 bases, with 5 bases between them. CDR1 is SGHTA and CDR2 is FQGTGA in the germline V gene. The CDR3 is 14 amino acids. The CDR3 region is CASSLTGNQETQYF. CDR3 DNA sequence: TGTGCCAGCAGCTTAACAGGGAACCAAGAGACCCAGTACTTC.

This clonotype was counted only a few times. This chain connects TRBV3-1 to TRBJ1-2, with 11 positions matching TRBD1. The CDR3 covers 16 residues. The ends lost 3 bases at V and 6 bases at J; junction bases unmatched: 9. CDR1 is LGHDT and CDR2 is YNNKEL in the germline V gene (reference sequence). CDR3 DNA sequence: TGTGCCAGCAGCCACCAGGACAGGGGGCTCTGGAATGGCTACACCTTC. Its protein product is CASSHQDRGLWNGYTF.

This chain links TRBV3-1 with TRBJ2-1, with TRBD1 matching 10 bases. The length of the CDR3 is 17 residues. V gave up 4 bases and J gave up 5 bases; unmatched junction bases: 11. The germline CDR1 and CDR2 sequences are LGHDT and YNNKEL (reference sequence). The CDR3 bases are TGTGCCAGCAGCCTTGGCCACCCCGGGACAGGGGACAATGAGCAGTTCTTC. Its protein product is CASSLGHPGTGDNEQFF.

This clonotype showed up just a few times. The chain recombines TRBV28 with TRBJ1-2; 8 nucleotides match TRBD1. J lost 8 bases, V lost 8 bases, and 22 bases had no gene match. The CDR3 spans 17 residues. Germline CDR1 MDHEN, CDR2 SYDVKM. Here the CDR3 reads CASLTNIGQGEMEGYTF. The CDR3 DNA follows: TGTGCCAGCCTGACTAACATAGGACAGGGCGAAATGGAGGGCTACACCTTC.

This chain joins TRBV9 and TRBJ2-5; D remains unclear. Trimming shortened V by 3 bases and J by 4 bases, and 13 bases separated the two germline ends. Per germline, CDR1 SGDLS and CDR2 YYNGEE. The CDR3 extends over 14 amino acids. The CDR3 nucleotides are TGTGCCAGCAGCGAGACCAGCGTGAGAGAGACCCAGTACTTC. This sequence encodes CASSETSVRETQYF.

This clonotype was seen a handful of times. The junction differs from germline at one of its ends, possibly a read error. V usage is TRBV7-7 and J usage is TRBJ2-3; either TRBD1 or TRBD2 may fit D (5 bases each). The germline V gene encodes CDR1 SSHAT and CDR2 FNYEAQ (reference sequence). This CDR3 has 15 amino acids. The CDR3 sequence: CASSLSRGGTDTQYF. The DNA of the CDR3 is TGTGCTAGCAGCTTATCGAGAGGGGGCACAGATACGCAGTATTTT. Full variable domain (rest looked up from reference TRBV7-7 and TRBJ2-3): GAGVSQSPRYKVTKRGQDVTLRCDPISSHATLYWYQQALGQGPEFLTYFNYEAQPDKSGLPSDRFSAERPEGSISTLTIQRTEQRDSAMYRCASSLSRGGTDTQYFGPGTRLTVL.

This clonotype was found many times. V is TRBV4-3 and J is TRBJ2-3; D is undetermined. This CDR3 has 13 residues. The V and J ends lost 1 base and 2 bases respectively, with 4 bases between them. CDR1 and CDR2 (germline): LGHNA, YSLEER. CDR3 nucleotides: TGCGCCAGCAGCCAAGGTCCCACAGATACGCAGTATTTT. Translating gives CASSQGPTDTQYF.

V is TRBV12-3 or TRBV12-4 and J is TRBJ2-3; D is unclear. Trimming took off 6 bases at V and 7 bases at J, with 20 bases between the two ends. CDR3 length: 15 amino acids. The CDR3 DNA follows: TGTGCCAGCAGCCCGAACAGCTTCCTCATGTATACGCAGTATTTT. Residues: CASSPNSFLMYTQYF.

The rearrangement uses TRBV24-1 and TRBJ2-7; D is possibly TRBD2 (5 bases). The germline CDR1 and CDR2 sequences are KGHDR and SFDVKD. The CDR3 totals 14 residues. The ends were cut back, 3 bases at V and 4 bases at J, with 12 bases in the middle. CDR3 loop: CATSDPGKSYEQYF. CDR3 sequence (DNA): TGTGCCACCAGTGATCCCGGGAAGAGTTACGAGCAGTACTTC.

This clonotype was detected ten times or more. The V and J genes are TRBV29-1 and TRBJ2-2; D remains unclear. Germline V gene data show CDR1 as SQVTM and CDR2 as ANQGSEA. The CDR3 totals 11 residues. V dropped 7 bases and J dropped 5 bases, with 8 bases sitting between them. CDR3 sequence: CSGRGTGELFF. CDR3 DNA sequence: TGCAGCGGAAGAGGAACCGGGGAGCTGTTTTTT.

This sequence joins TRBV5-1 and TRBJ2-3; 7 bases are a match to TRBD2. Germline V gene data show CDR1 as SGHRS and CDR2 as YFSETQ. CDR3 length: 16 amino acids. Losses at the gene ends were 0 bases for V and 1 base for J; bases not matched to a gene: 5. In DNA, the CDR3 is TGCGCCAGCAGCTTGGGACTAGCTCGTGGCACAGATACGCAGTATTTT. Translated: CASSLGLARGTDTQYF.